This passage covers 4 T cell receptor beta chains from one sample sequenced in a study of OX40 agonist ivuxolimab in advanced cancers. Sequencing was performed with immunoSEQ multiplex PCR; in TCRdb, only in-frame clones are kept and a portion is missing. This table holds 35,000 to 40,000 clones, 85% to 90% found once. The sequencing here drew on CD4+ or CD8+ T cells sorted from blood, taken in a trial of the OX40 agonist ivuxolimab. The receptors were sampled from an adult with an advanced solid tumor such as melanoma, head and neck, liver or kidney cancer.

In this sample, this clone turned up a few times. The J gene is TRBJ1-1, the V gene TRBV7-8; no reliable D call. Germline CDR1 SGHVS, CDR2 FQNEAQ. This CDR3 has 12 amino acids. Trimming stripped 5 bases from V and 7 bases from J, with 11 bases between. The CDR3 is CASSTVPGEAFF. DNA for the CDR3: TGTGCCAGCAGCACTGTCCCGGGTGAAGCTTTCTTT.

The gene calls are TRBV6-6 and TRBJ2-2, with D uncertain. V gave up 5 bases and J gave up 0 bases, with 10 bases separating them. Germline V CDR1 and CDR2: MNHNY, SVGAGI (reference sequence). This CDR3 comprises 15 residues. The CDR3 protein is CASSRASANTGELFF. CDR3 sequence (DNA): TGTGCCAGCAGTAGGGCCTCAGCGAACACCGGGGAGCTGTTTTTT.

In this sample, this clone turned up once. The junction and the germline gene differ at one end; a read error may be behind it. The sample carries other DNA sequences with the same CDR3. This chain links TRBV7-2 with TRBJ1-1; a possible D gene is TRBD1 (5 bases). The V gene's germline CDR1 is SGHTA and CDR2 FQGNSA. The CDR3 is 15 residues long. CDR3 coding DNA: TGTGCCAGCAGCTTAGCCACAGGCATGAATACTGAAGCTTTCTTT. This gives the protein CASSLATGMNTEAFF.

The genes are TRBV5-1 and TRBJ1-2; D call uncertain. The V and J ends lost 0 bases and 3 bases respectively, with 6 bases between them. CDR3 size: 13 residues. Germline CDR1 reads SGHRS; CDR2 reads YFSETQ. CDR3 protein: CASSLAAYYGYTF. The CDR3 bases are TGCGCCAGCAGCTTGGCGGCTTACTATGGCTACACCTTC.